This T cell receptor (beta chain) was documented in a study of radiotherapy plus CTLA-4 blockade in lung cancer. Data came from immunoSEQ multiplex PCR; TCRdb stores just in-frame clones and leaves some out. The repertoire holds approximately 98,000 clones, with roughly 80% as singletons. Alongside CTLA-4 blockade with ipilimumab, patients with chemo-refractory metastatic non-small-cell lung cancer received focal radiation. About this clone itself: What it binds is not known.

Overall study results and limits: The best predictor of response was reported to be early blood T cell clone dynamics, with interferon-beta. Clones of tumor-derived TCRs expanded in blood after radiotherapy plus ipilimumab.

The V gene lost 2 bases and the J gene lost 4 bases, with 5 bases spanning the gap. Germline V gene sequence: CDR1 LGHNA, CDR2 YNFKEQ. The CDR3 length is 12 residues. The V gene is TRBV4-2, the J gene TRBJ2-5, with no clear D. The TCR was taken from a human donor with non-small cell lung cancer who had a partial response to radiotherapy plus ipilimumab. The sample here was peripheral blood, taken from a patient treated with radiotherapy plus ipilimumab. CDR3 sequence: CASSQPGETQYF. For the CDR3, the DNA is TGTGCCAGCAGCCAACCAGGAGAGACCCAGTACTTC.